What follows is one T cell receptor beta chain and its context. The data were taken from a study of blood T cell repertoires in COVID-19. Study-level background: Samples came from the United States, Italy and Spain, spanning acute and convalescent COVID-19. PBMCs, B-cell-depleted T cells, or T cells were the source of the cDNA or gDNA that made up the material.

Per the study methods: The assay estimated nucleated cells by amplifying reference gene primers. Generated by immunoSEQ multiplex PCR, the TCRdb table keeps only in-frame clones and is missing some. The D gene and trimming were derived from the DNA, and the V and J assignments and clone size from that table. The sample includes tens of thousands of clones, about 81% of them seen just once. Germline CDR1 is SGHRS and CDR2 is YFSETQ. V gave up 4 bases and J gave up 0 bases; unmatched junction bases: 7. The CDR3 runs 16 residues. The sequence was obtained from a human donor with acute or convalescent COVID-19. The donor label of this sample is uncertain. The genes are TRBV5-1 and TRBJ1-3; 7 bases line up with TRBD1. The sample was peripheral blood. CDR3 in DNA: TGCGCCAGCAGCAAACCGGGACAGTCCTCTGGAAACACCATATATTTT. Translation gives CASSKPGQSSGNTIYF.